Listed below are T cell receptor beta chains from one sample, sequenced in a study of T-cell reconstitution after alpha-beta-depleted transplantation in children. TCRdb re-analysed the PCR reads in MiXCR, keeping a single row per CDR3 protein. The table lists roughly 240,000 distinct CDR3 sequences, 8.2% of them singletons. The sequencing here drew on PBMCs, mostly from graft donor cells, taken 180 days after TCRalphabeta/CD19-depleted stem cell transplant. The receptors shown here come from a male patient younger than 18 who had a stem cell transplant for acute lymphoblastic leukemia, so the T cells may come from the graft donor. Each CDR3 is given with its conserved first and last residue. Each record gives: D gene, J gene, V gene, clone size, CDR3 DNA, CDR3 protein. A D gene is named only where the DNA matches it firmly. Expanded clones get a size class; other rows say once, few or many, or leave the size out.

D gene: -; J gene: TRBJ2-1; V gene: TRBV12-3/TRBV12-4; clone size: many; CDR3 DNA: TGTGCCAGCAGTTTAGCGGGGTTCAGGGGCGAGCAGTTCTTC; CDR3 protein: CASSLAGFRGEQFF
D gene: -; J gene: TRBJ2-7; V gene: TRBV11-2; clone size: many; CDR3 DNA: TGTGCCAGCAGCTTAGTTAGCAGCCCGCGGACCTACGAGCAGTACTTC; CDR3 protein: CASSLVSSPRTYEQYF
D gene: -; J gene: TRBJ1-2; V gene: TRBV12-3/TRBV12-4; clone size: many; CDR3 DNA: TGTGCCAGCAGTGAGACAGCTGACTATGGCTACACCTTC; CDR3 protein: CASSETADYGYTF
D gene: TRBD2; J gene: TRBJ2-3; V gene: TRBV9; clone size: many; CDR3 DNA: TGTGCCAGCAGCCCAGGGACTAGCCCAGATACGCAGTATTTT; CDR3 protein: CASSPGTSPDTQYF
D gene: -; J gene: TRBJ2-5; V gene: TRBV5-1; clone size: many; CDR3 DNA: TGCGCCAGCAGCTTGGAACCAGCGCCGGAGACCCAGTACTTC; CDR3 protein: CASSLEPAPETQYF
D gene: TRBD2; J gene: TRBJ2-1; V gene: TRBV6-5; clone size: many; CDR3 DNA: TGTGCCAGCAGTATACTAGCGGGGGGGAACAATGAGCAGTTCTTC; CDR3 protein: CASSILAGGNNEQFF
D gene: -; J gene: TRBJ1-4; V gene: TRBV29-1; clone size: many; CDR3 DNA: TGCAGCGTTGTGCCGAGGACTAATGAAAAACTGTTTTTT; CDR3 protein: CSVVPRTNEKLFF
D gene: -; J gene: TRBJ2-7; V gene: TRBV20-1; clone size: many; CDR3 DNA: TGCAGTGGAGCATCCAGCTCCTACGAGCAGTACTTC; CDR3 protein: CSGASSSYEQYF
D gene: -; J gene: TRBJ1-1; V gene: TRBV29-1; clone size: many; CDR3 DNA: TGCAGCGTGAAGGGACGGCTGGCGACTGAAGCTTTCTTT; CDR3 protein: CSVKGRLATEAFF
D gene: -; J gene: TRBJ2-7; V gene: TRBV11-2; clone size: many; CDR3 DNA: TGTGCCAGCAGCTTGGTTTATAGGGGGAGTAGGAACGAGCAGTACTTC; CDR3 protein: CASSLVYRGSRNEQYF
D gene: TRBD1; J gene: TRBJ2-3; V gene: TRBV20-1; clone size: few; CDR3 DNA: TGCAGTGCTAGAGGATCCGGGACAGCAGACACAGATACGCAGTATTTT; CDR3 protein: CSARGSGTADTDTQYF
D gene: TRBD1; J gene: TRBJ2-7; V gene: TRBV28; clone size: many; CDR3 DNA: TGTGCCAGCACCTTAGGGGGCAGAACCTACGAGCAGTACTTC; CDR3 protein: CASTLGGRTYEQYF
D gene: TRBD2; J gene: TRBJ2-1; V gene: TRBV11-1; clone size: few; CDR3 DNA: TGTGCCAGCAACTGGGGGCGGGAGGGGGGAAATGAGCAGTTCTTC; CDR3 protein: CASNWGREGGNEQFF
D gene: -; J gene: TRBJ2-3; V gene: TRBV6-1; clone size: many; CDR3 DNA: TGTGCCAGCAGTCGGTGGCAGGAAGATAGAGATACGCAGTATTTT; CDR3 protein: CASSRWQEDRDTQYF
D gene: TRBD1; J gene: TRBJ2-5; V gene: TRBV20-1; clone size: many; CDR3 DNA: TGCAGTGCTAAGGGACAGGGGCTCCAAGAGACCCAGTACTTC; CDR3 protein: CSAKGQGLQETQYF
D gene: TRBD2; J gene: TRBJ2-1; V gene: TRBV24-1; clone size: many; CDR3 DNA: TGTGCCACCAGTAGCTCTGAGCGGGGCTCCTACAATGAGCAGTTCTTC; CDR3 protein: CATSSSERGSYNEQFF
D gene: TRBD1; J gene: TRBJ1-5; V gene: TRBV15; clone size: many; CDR3 DNA: TGTGCCACCAGCAGAGATCGGGGACAGGGAAATCAGCCCCAGCATTTT; CDR3 protein: CATSRDRGQGNQPQHF
D gene: -; J gene: TRBJ2-5; V gene: TRBV29-1; clone size: many; CDR3 DNA: TGCGGGGGGCGGCAAGAGACCCAGTACTTC; CDR3 protein: CGGRQETQYF
D gene: -; J gene: TRBJ2-2; V gene: TRBV6-2/TRBV6-3; clone size: many; CDR3 DNA: TGTGCCAGCGAAGTGGAGAACACCGGGGAGCTGTTTTTT; CDR3 protein: CASEVENTGELFF
D gene: TRBD2; J gene: TRBJ2-7; V gene: TRBV7-3; clone size: -; CDR3 DNA: TGTGCCAGCAGCTTAAGGGGGGGAGACTCCTACGAGCAGTACTTC; CDR3 protein: CASSLRGGDSYEQYF
D gene: TRBD2; J gene: TRBJ2-3; V gene: TRBV7-8; clone size: many; CDR3 DNA: TGTGCCAGCAGCTCCCTGGGAGGGGCCACAGATACGCAGTATTTT; CDR3 protein: CASSSLGGATDTQYF